The rows below give T cell receptor beta chains drawn from one sample of a study of radiotherapy plus CTLA-4 blockade in lung cancer. Using immunoSEQ multiplex PCR, the repertoire was profiled, and TCRdb retains in-frame clones only, with some absent. The sample contains around 41,000 clones, about 70% of which appear only once. Material: peripheral blood, obtained from a patient treated with radiotherapy plus ipilimumab. The receptors were sampled from a human donor with non-small cell lung cancer who had a partial response to radiotherapy plus ipilimumab. CDR3s include the opening cysteine and the closing phenylalanine or tryptophan. A D gene is named only where the DNA matches it firmly. Rows give clone size only sometimes, using once, few, many, or a class for an expanded clone.

J,size,D,V,DNA,CDR3
TRBJ1-2,.,TRBD1,TRBV28,TGTACCAGCAATTGGGACAGGGGCCCCTATGGCTACACCTTC,CTSNWDRGPYGYTF
TRBJ1-1,.,TRBD1,TRBV30,TGTGCCTGCCGACAGGGAACCATGAACACTGAAGCTTTCTTT,CACRQGTMNTEAFF
TRBJ1-2,.,TRBD1,TRBV2,TGTGCCAGCAGTGAAGGGCCAGGGGGCTATGGCTACACCTTC,CASSEGPGGYGYTF
TRBJ2-7,.,TRBD2,TRBV30,TGTGCCTGGAGTAGGGGACTAGCGGGAGTTGACTACGAGCAGTACTTC,CAWSRGLAGVDYEQYF
TRBJ1-6,few,TRBD1,TRBV6-5,TGTGCCAGCAGTGATAACAGGGGCAATTCACCCCTCCACTTT,CASSDNRGNSPLHF
TRBJ2-5,.,TRBD2,TRBV5-1,TGCGCCAGCAGCTCAACTAGCGGCGAGACCCAGTACTTC,CASSSTSGETQYF
TRBJ2-7,.,.,TRBV5-1,TGCGCCAGCAGCAATGACCGGGACAACTCCTACGAGCAGTACTTC,CASSNDRDNSYEQYF
TRBJ1-4,.,.,TRBV9,TGTGCCAGCAGCGTAGCTGAGGTACGGGGGGCACGTGAAAAACTGTTTTTT,CASSVAEVRGAREKLFF
TRBJ2-3,few,.,TRBV27,TGTGCCAGCAGTTACAGCGGCCTGGGCACAGATACGCAGTATTTT,CASSYSGLGTDTQYF
TRBJ2-5,.,.,TRBV27,TGTGCCAGCAGTTTTAGCGGCCCGGAGCAGACCCAGTACTTC,CASSFSGPEQTQYF
TRBJ1-4,.,.,TRBV5-1,TGCGCCAGCAGCTTGGCCGGACAGTCAACTAATGAAAAACTGTTTTTT,CASSLAGQSTNEKLFF
TRBJ1-4,few,.,TRBV25-1,TGTGCCAGCAGTGAAGGAGGAGTTAATGAAAAACTGTTTTTT,CASSEGGVNEKLFF
TRBJ1-2,.,.,TRBV29-1,TGCAGCGTTCCCGACAGCTACTATGGCTACACCTTC,CSVPDSYYGYTF
TRBJ2-1,.,.,TRBV27,TGTGCCAGCAGTGGGCCGGGGACTGTTTCCAATGAGCAGTTCTTC,CASSGPGTVSNEQFF
TRBJ2-3,.,TRBD2,TRBV7-6,TGTGCCAGCAGCTTAGGGACTAGCGGGAACACAGATACGCAGTATTTT,CASSLGTSGNTDTQYF
TRBJ2-3,.,TRBD2,TRBV5-1,TGCGCCAGCAGCTTAGGCACTAGCGGGGCCCGAGGGATTTCAGATACGCAGTATTTT,CASSLGTSGARGISDTQYF
TRBJ2-7,once,TRBD2,TRBV5-1,TGCGCCAGCAGCTTGACTAGCGGGGGGGGAAACGAGCAGTACTTC,CASSLTSGGGNEQYF
TRBJ2-3,.,TRBD2,TRBV13,TGTGCCAGCAGCTTAGGCCTAGCGGGGGGCCTTACGACTAGCACAGATACGCAGTATTTT,CASSLGLAGGLTTSTDTQYF
TRBJ2-5,once,TRBD2,TRBV7-9,TGTGCCAGCAGCTTAGCGGGGGGGAGAGAGACCCAGTACTTC,CASSLAGGRETQYF
TRBJ2-7,.,TRBD1,TRBV7-9,TGTGCCAGCAGCGATAACTGGGGACAGGGTGACGAGCAGTACTTC,CASSDNWGQGDEQYF